This TCR beta chain is drawn from a study of OX40 agonist ivuxolimab in advanced cancers. Regarding the complete study: The costimulatory receptor OX40 (CD134) was targeted by ivuxolimab, a fully human IgG2 agonistic monoclonal antibody. Intravenous ivuxolimab was administered to patients every 2 weeks at six dose levels: 0.01, 0.1, 0.3, 1.5, 3 and 10 mg/kg. Of the roughly 50 dose-escalation patients, hepatocellular carcinoma was present in around 19, melanoma in roughly 15, renal cell carcinoma in 9 and head and neck cancer in 9. The dose-escalation cohort was over 70% male with a mean age of about 58 years, ranging from roughly 20 to 85. Prior anti-PD-1, anti-PD-L1 or anti-CTLA-4 therapy was permitted, and approximately 40% of dose-escalation patients had received checkpoint inhibitors. Partial responses occurred in three dose-escalation patients, of whom one had hepatocellular carcinoma and two had cutaneous melanoma. Peripheral TCRbeta sequencing was intended to test whether TCR sequence diversity was altered and clonal T-cell expansion was caused by ivuxolimab. The paper reports the monotherapy dose-escalation portion (N of about 47 patients) of the phase I ivuxolimab trial.

Results and caveats for the whole study, not just this receptor: At doses of 0.1 to 3.0 mg/kg, clonal expansion of both CD4+ and CD8+ T cells in blood was seen between baseline and week 6. The antigen specificity of the peripheral T cells that underwent clonal expansion was not determined. Low levels of normalized T-cell clonal expansion were also seen in some patients who did not respond. In partial responders in the 0.1-3.0 mg/kg groups, normalized peripheral clonal expansion was found to be among the lowest, especially among CD8+ T cells. After ivuxolimab, CD8+ T cells had more expanded clones than CD4+ T cells on average.

For sequencing of the TCRbeta CDR3 region, genomic DNA was extracted from the sorted cells. TCRbeta CDR3 regions were sequenced using the immunoSEQ Assay. What TCRdb holds here is the immuneACCESS table cut down to in-frame rearrangements. Part of the clones is not present; checked against another copy, under half of the missing clones reflect an unresolved V gene, and the others are unexplained. Within this sample are around 19,000 clones, with roughly 85% of them counted one time only. The ten largest clones add up to less than 70% of the sample. Spanning cysteine to phenylalanine, the CDR3 consists of 15 amino acids. The sequence is cut down to CDR3 DNA, 45 bases in frame from base 1. V sheds 6 bases and J sheds 4 bases, leaving 16 bases between their ends. CDR1 and CDR2 are drawn from the germline V gene (reference sequence): MNHEY, SMNVEV. The trial excluded patients who had a history of autoimmune disease or who were on systemic immunosuppression. Peripheral blood for TCR sequencing was drawn from every dose cohort at baseline, at cycle 4 day 1 and at cycle 7 day 1. The samples were taken from a phase I, first-in-human, multicenter, open-label dose-escalation trial of ivuxolimab. Adults with locally advanced or metastatic head and neck squamous cell, hepatocellular, melanoma or renal cell carcinoma were enrolled in the trial. CD4+ and CD8+ T cells were sorted separately from peripheral blood before TCR sequencing.

Concerning this clone itself: No antigen is known for it. The sample holds no much larger clone one base away, and base qualities are not on file.

The sequences come from CD4+ or CD8+ T cells sorted from blood, collected in a trial of the OX40 agonist ivuxolimab. Rearrangement joined TRBV27 to TRBJ2-1, with the identity of the D gene unclear. This receptor was obtained from an adult with an advanced solid tumor such as melanoma, head and neck, liver or kidney cancer. The sequenced DNA: TGTGCCAGCAGACTTCTAGGGCCGGAGTACAATGAGCAGTTCTTC. Its protein reads: CASRLLGPEYNEQFF.